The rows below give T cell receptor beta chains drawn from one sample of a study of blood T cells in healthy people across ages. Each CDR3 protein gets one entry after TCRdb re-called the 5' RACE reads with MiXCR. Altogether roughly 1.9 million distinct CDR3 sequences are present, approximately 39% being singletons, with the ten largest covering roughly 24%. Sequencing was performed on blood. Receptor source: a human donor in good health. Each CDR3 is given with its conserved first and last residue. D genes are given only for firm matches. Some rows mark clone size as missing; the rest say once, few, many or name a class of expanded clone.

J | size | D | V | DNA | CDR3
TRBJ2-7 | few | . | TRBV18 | TGTGCCAGCTCACCCCCAGAGAAGTACGAGCAGTACTTC | CASSPPEKYEQYF
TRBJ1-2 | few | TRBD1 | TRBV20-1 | TGCAGTGCTAGGGGGACAGGGGGCTTTGGCTATGGCTACACCTTC | CSARGTGGFGYGYTF
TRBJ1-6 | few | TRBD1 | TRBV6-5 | TGTGCCAGCAGTTACTCGCTTGGGACAGCGAATTCACCCCTCCACTTT | CASSYSLGTANSPLHF
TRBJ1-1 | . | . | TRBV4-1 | TGCGCCAGCAGCCCCATCCGGGCAGGGATCACTGAAGCTTTCTTT | CASSPIRAGITEAFF
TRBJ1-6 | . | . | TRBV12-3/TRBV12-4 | TGTGCCAGCACGGCGATGTTAAATTCACCCCTCCACTTT | CASTAMLNSPLHF
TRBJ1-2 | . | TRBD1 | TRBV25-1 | TGTGCCAGCAGTGAATACTACAGGGGGTCGAATGGCTACACCTTC | CASSEYYRGSNGYTF
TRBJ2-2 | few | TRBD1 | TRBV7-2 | TGTGCCAGCAGCTTTCTGACAGGGGTGACAGGGGAGCTGTTTTTT | CASSFLTGVTGELFF
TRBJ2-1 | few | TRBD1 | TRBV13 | TGTGCCAGCAGCTTAGCCCTCTACAGGGGCCCATACAATGAGCAGTTCTTC | CASSLALYRGPYNEQFF
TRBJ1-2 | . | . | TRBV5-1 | TGCGCCAGCAGCTGGGACGCGAGATATGGCTACACCTTC | CASSWDARYGYTF
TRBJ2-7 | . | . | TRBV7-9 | TGTGCCAGCAGCCCGACAGTGGGAGGGGGCGAGCAGTACTTC | CASSPTVGGGEQYF
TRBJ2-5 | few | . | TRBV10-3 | TGTGCCATCAGTGAACCCCAAACAGGGAGGAGACGAGAGACCCAGTACTTC | CAISEPQTGRRRETQYF
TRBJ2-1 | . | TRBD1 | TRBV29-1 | TGCAGCGTCGTGGATTTCGGACAGGGCGATGAGCAGTTCTTC | CSVVDFGQGDEQFF
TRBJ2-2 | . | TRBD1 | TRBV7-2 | TGTGCCAGCCGACAGGGTTTCGGGGAGCTGTTTTTT | CASRQGFGELFF
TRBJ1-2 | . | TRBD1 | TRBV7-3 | TGTGCCAGCAGCTTAAGCCGGGGACAGGTCTATGGCTACACCTTC | CASSLSRGQVYGYTF
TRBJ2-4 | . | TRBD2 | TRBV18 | TGTGCCAGCTCACCCACTCCGACTAGCGACCACATTCAGTACTTC | CASSPTPTSDHIQYF
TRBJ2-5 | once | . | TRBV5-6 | TGTGCCAGCAGCTTGGGGCCATTATCCCAAGAGACCCAGTACTTC | CASSLGPLSQETQYF
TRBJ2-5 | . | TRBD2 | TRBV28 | TGTGCCAGCAGTAGAGCCCCGGGACTAGCGATACCCGAAGAGACCCAGTACTTC | CASSRAPGLAIPEETQYF
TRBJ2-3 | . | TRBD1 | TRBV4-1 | TGCGCCAGCAGCCAAGAGCAAGGGACAGGGGGCACAGATACGCAGTATTTT | CASSQEQGTGGTDTQYF
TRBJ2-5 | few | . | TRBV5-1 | TGCGCCAGCAGCTTGGAGGAGTACCAAGAGACCCAGTACTTC | CASSLEEYQETQYF
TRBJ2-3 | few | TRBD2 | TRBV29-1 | TGCAGCGTTGACGGCGGGGGAGGAGATACGCAGTATTTT | CSVDGGGGDTQYF
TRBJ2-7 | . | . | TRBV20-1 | TGCAGTGCTAATCTACAGGGTCGCGAGCAGTACTTC | CSANLQGREQYF
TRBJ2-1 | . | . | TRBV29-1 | TGCAGCGTTGAAGATCCGGGAAGGGAAGTCTACAATGAGCAGTTCTTC | CSVEDPGREVYNEQFF
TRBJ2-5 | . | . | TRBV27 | TGTGCCAGCAGTTGGGGTCCCGTAGAGACCCAGTACTTC | CASSWGPVETQYF
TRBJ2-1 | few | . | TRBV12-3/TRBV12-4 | TGTGCCAGCAGTTTAGGGGTGGGTTTATACAATGAGCAGTTCTTC | CASSLGVGLYNEQFF
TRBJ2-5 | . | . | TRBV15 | TGTGCCACCAGCAGCTTAAGCCAACAAGAGACCCAGTACTTC | CATSSLSQQETQYF
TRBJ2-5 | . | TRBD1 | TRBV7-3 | TGTGCCAGCAGCTCCGGGACAGGGACTAAAGAGACCCAGTACTTC | CASSSGTGTKETQYF
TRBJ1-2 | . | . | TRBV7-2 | TGTGCCAGCAGTCCTAACGGGGGGGCGCTTGGGGGCTACACCTTC | CASSPNGGALGGYTF
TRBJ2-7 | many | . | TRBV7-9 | TGTGCCAGCAGCCCCCCGGGCGGCAGCTACGAGCAGTACTTC | CASSPPGGSYEQYF
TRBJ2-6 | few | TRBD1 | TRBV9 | TGTGCCAGCAGCGTAAGAAAGGACAGGGAGCTAGCTGGGGCCAACGTCCTGACTTTC | CASSVRKDRELAGANVLTF
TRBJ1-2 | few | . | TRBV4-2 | TGTGCCAGCAGCCAAGATGACGGAGGCGCGTATGGCTACACCTTC | CASSQDDGGAYGYTF
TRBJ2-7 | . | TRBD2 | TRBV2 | TGTGCCAGCAGTGAAGGACTAGCGGCAAGGTTCTACGAGCAGTACTTC | CASSEGLAARFYEQYF
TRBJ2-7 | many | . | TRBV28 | TGTGCCAGCAGTGCAACAGGGAGCTCCTACGAGCAGTACTTC | CASSATGSSYEQYF
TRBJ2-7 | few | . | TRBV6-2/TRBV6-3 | TGTGCCAGCAGTTACTCATGGGGACTCTACGAGCAGTACTTC | CASSYSWGLYEQYF
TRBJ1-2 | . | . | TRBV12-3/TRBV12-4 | TGTGCCAGCAGTTTAGCGGTGAGAAATAGGGGCTACACCTTC | CASSLAVRNRGYTF
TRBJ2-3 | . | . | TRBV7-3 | TGTGCCAGCAGCCTTAATGCCGGGCATACGCAGTATTTT | CASSLNAGHTQYF
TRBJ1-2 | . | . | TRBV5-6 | TGTGCCAGCAGCTTGGTCTTGGAGGGCCGCAATGGCTACACCTTC | CASSLVLEGRNGYTF
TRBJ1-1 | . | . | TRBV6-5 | TGTGCCAGCAGTTACACGGGACACCCGAACACTGAAGCTTTCTTT | CASSYTGHPNTEAFF
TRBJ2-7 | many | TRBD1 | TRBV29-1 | TGCAGCGCGACCCGGGGACAGGGCTCCTACGAGCAGTACTTC | CSATRGQGSYEQYF
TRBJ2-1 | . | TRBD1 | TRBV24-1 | TGTGCCACCAGTGACCAACCTACAGGGGGCTACCGCTGGTACAATGAGCAGTTCTTC | CATSDQPTGGYRWYNEQFF
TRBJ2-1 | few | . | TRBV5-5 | TGTGCCAGCAGCTTGGAAGCCCATGGAGAGCAGTTCTTC | CASSLEAHGEQFF
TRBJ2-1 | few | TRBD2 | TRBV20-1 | TGCAGTGCCCCCGAGGGGCGGGGGGACTACAATGAGCAGTTCTTC | CSAPEGRGDYNEQFF
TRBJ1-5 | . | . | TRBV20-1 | TGCAGTGCTAGCTTGGGATTCTTCAATCAGCCCCAGCATTTT | CSASLGFFNQPQHF
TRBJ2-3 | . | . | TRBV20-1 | TGCAGTGCTGGCTTTGCGGGGCCCGTCCCGGGAGATACGCAGTATTTT | CSAGFAGPVPGDTQYF
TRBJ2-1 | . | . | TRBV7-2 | TGTGCCAGCAGCCCGCAGCAGGCCTCCTACAATGAGCAGTTCTTC | CASSPQQASYNEQFF
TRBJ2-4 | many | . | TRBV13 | TGTGCCAGCAGCGAGGGGATAGCCAAAAACATTCAGTACTTC | CASSEGIAKNIQYF
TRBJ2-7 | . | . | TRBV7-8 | TGTGCCAGCCCCCCGAACAGGTCCTCCTACGAGCAGTACTTC | CASPPNRSSYEQYF
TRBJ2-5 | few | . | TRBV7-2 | TGTGCCAGCATGATAGCGGCAGGACATGAAGAGACCCAGTACTTC | CASMIAAGHEETQYF
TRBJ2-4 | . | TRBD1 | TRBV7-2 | TGTGCCAGCAGCTTAGTGGGGGGCAGGGGGCAGTTGGAGCAGTACTTC | CASSLVGGRGQLEQYF